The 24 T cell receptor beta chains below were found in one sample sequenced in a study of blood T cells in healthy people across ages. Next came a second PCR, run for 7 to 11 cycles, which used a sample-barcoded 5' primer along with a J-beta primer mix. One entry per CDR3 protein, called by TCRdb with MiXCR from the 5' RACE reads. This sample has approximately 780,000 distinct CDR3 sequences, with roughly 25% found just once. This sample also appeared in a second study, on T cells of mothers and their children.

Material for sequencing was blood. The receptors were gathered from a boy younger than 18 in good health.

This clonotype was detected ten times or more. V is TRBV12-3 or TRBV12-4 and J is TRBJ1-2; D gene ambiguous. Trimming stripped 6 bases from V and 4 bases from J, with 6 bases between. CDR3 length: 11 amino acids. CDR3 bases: TGTGCCAGCAGCTTCGGCTATGGCTACACCTTC. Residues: CASSFGYGYTF.

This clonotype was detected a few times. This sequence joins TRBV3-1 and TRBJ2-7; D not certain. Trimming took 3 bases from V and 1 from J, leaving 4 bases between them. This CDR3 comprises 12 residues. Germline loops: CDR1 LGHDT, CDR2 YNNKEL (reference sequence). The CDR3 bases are TGTGCCAGCAGCCAGAGGTCCTACGAGCAGTACTTC. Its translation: CASSQRSYEQYF.

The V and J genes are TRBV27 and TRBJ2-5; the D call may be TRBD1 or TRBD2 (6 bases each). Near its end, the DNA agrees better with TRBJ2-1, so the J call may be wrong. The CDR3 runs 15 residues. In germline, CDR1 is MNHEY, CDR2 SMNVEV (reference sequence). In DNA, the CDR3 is TGTGCCAGCAGTCCCGGGGGCACAAGATACAATGAGCAGTTCTTC. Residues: CASSPGGTRYNEQFF.

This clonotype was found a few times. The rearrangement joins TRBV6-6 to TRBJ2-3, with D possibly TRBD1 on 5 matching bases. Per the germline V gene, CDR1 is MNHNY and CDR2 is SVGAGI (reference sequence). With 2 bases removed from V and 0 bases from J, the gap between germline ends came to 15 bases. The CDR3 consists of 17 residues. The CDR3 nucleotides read TGTGCCAGCAGTTACCTTAGGACACCTACTAGCACAGATACGCAGTATTTT. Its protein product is CASSYLRTPTSTDTQYF.

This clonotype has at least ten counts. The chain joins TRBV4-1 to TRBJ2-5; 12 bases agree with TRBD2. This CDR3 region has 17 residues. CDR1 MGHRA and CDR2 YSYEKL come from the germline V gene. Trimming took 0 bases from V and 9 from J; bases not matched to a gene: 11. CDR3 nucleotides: TGCGCCAGCAGCCAAGATGCGGCTAGCGGGGGGGTTCTGGCCCAGTACTTC. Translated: CASSQDAASGGVLAQYF.

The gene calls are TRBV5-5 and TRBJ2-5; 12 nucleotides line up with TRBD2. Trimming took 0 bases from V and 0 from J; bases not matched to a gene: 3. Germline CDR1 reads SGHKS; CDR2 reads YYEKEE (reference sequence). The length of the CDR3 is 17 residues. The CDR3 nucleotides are TGTGCCAGCAGCTTGGCCGGGACTAGCGGGTACCAAGAGACCCAGTACTTC. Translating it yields CASSLAGTSGYQETQYF.

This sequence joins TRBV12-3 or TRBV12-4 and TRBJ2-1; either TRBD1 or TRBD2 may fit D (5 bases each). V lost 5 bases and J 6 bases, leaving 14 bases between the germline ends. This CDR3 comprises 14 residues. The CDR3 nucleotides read TGTGCCAGCAGTGGCACCGGGACCCCCAATGAGCAGTTCTTC. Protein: CASSGTGTPNEQFF.

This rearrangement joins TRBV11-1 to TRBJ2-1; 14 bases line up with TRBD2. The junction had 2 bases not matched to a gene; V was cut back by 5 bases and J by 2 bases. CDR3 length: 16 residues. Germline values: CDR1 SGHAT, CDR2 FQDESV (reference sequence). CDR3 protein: CASSPTSGGAYNEQFF. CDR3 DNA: TGTGCCAGCAGCCCGACTAGCGGGGGGGCCTACAATGAGCAGTTCTTC.

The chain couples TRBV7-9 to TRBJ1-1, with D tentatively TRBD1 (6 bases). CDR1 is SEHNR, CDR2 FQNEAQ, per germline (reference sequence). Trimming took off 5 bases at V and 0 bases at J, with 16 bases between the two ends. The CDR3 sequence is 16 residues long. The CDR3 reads CASSQGWALLNTEAFF. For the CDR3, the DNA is TGTGCCAGCAGCCAGGGGTGGGCGCTCTTGAACACTGAAGCTTTCTTT.

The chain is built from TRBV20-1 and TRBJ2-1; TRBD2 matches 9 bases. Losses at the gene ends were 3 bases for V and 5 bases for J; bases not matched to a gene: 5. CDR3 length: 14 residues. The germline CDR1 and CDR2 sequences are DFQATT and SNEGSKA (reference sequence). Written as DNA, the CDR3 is TGCAGTGCTAGTCAGCGGGGGGCTGACAATGAGCAGTTCTTC. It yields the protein CSASQRGADNEQFF.

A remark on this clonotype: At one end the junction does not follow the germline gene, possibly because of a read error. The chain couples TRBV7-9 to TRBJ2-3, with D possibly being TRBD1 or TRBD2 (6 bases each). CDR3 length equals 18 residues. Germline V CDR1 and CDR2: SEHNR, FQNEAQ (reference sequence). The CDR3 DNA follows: TGTGTCAGCAGGAGGGGGAGTGGGGGGCCTCGACGCACAGATACGCAGTATTTT. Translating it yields CVSRRGSGGPRRTDTQYF.

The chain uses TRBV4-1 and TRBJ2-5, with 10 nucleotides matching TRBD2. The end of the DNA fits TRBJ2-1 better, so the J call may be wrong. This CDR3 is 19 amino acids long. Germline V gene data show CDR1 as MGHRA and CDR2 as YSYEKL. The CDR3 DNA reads TGCGCCAGCAGCCACCACCCTGTAGGACTAGCGGACCTACCCAATGAGCAGTTCTTC. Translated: CASSHHPVGLADLPNEQFF.

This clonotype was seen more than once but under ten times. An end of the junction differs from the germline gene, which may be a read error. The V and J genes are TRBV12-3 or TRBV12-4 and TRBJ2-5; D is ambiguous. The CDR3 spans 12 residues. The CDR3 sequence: CPSSFRFQTQYF. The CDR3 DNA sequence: TGTCCCAGCAGTTTTCGGTTTCAGACCCAGTACTTC.

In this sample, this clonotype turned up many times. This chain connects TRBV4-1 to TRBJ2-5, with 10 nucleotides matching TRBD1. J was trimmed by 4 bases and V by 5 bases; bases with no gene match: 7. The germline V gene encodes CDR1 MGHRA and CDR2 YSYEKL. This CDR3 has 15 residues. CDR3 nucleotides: TGCGCCAGCAGCTCCAGACAGGGGGCAGGAGAGACCCAGTACTTC. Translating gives CASSSRQGAGETQYF.

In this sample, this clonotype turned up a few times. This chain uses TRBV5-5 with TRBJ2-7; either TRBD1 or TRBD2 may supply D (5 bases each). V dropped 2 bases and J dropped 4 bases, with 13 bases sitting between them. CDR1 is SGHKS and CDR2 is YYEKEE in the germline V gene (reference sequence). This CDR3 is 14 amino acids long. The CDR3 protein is CASSFEGPKYEQYF. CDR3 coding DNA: TGTGCCAGCAGCTTCGAGGGACCCAAATACGAGCAGTACTTC.

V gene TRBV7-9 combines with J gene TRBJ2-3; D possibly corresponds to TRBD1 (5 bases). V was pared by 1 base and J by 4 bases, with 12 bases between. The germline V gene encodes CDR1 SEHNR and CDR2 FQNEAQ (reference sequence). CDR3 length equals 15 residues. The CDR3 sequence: CASSLVPGFPDTQYF. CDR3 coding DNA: TGTGCCAGCAGCTTAGTACCAGGGTTTCCAGATACGCAGTATTTT.

In DNA, the CDR3 is TGTGCCAGCATCGCTGAGGGAGAGACCCAGTACTTC. Translating it yields CASIAEGETQYF. The chain combines TRBV2 with TRBJ2-7; D may be TRBD2 (5 bases). TRBJ2-5 explains the end of the DNA better; the J call may be wrong. The CDR3 contains 12 residues. Germline-derived CDR1 and CDR2 are SNHLY and FYNNEI.

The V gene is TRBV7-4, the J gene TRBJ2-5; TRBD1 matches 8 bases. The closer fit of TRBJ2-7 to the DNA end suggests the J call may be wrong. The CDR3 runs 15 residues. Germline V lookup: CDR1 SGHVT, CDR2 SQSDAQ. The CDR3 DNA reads TGTGCCAGCAGCTCCCAGGGGGCAAAGGACTACGAGCAGTACTTC. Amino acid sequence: CASSSQGAKDYEQYF.

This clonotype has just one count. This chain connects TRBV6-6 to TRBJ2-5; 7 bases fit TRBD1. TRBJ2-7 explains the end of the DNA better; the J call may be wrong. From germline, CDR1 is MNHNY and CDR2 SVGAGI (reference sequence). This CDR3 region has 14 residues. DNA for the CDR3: TGTGCCAGCAGTTACCCGGACAGGCCCTACGAGCAGTACTTC. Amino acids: CASSYPDRPYEQYF.

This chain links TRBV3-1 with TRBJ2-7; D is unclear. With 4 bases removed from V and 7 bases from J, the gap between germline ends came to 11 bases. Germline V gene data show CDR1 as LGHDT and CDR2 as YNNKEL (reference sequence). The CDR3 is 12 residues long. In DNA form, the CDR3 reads TGTGCCAGCAGCCGACTTCAAGGGGAGCAGTACTTC. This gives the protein CASSRLQGEQYF.

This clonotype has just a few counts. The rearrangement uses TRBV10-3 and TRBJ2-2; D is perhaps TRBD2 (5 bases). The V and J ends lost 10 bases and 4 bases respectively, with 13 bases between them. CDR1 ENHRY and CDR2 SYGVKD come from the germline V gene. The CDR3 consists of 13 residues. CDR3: CATRTGSTGELFF. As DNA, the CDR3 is TGTGCCACCCGGACGGGGAGCACCGGGGAGCTGTTTTTT.

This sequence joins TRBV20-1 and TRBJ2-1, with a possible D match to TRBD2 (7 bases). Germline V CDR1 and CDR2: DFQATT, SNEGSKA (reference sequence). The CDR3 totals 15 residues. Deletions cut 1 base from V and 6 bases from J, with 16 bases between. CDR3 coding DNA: TGCAGTGCTAGAGGCGTGGGGGGGCGTCTCAATGAGCAGTTCTTC. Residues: CSARGVGGRLNEQFF.

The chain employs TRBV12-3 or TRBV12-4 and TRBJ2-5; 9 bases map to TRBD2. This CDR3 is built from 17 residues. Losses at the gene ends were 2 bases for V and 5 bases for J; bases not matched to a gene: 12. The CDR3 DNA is TGTGCCAGCAGTTTAACGGGCGCTAGCGGGGCCCGGGAGACCCAGTACTTC. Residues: CASSLTGASGARETQYF.

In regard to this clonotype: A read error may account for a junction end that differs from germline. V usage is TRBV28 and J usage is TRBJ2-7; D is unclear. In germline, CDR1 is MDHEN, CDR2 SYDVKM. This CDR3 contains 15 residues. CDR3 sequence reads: CASSPGSDTSHEQYF. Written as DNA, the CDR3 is TGTGCCAGCAGCCCCGGGTCGGATACCTCCCACGAGCAGTACTTC.